This T cell receptor beta chain is from a study of T cell changes during pregnancy in multiple sclerosis. Assay used: immunoSEQ multiplex PCR; TCRdb lists only in-frame clones, some missing. The top ten clones hold approximately 4% of a sample with under 45,000 clones, over 75% of them seen once. Germline V gene data show CDR1 as SGHTA and CDR2 as FQGNSA. V was cut by 0 bases and J by 0 bases, with 6 bases left in between. The length of the CDR3 is 15 residues. This clone was detected once. The V call is TRBV7-2, the J call TRBJ1-5; D is undetermined. The sample was CD8+ T cells from peripheral blood mononuclear cells, taken in the first trimester of pregnancy. The receptor's source is a female donor with multiple sclerosis, enrolled in a pregnancy study. DNA of the CDR3: TGTGCCAGCAGCTTAGCTGACTATAGCAATCAGCCCCAGCATTTT. This encodes CASSLADYSNQPQHF.